This T cell receptor beta chain was identified during a study of cytomegalovirus exposure and HLA in healthy donors. Overall study findings and caveats: An apparent linkage of common viral pathogens to several of the most significant clusters emerged in a later analysis. Rates of TCR association differed by HLA locus in a later analysis, with DRB1 highest and HLA-C lowest. Certain sequence variants were highly shared and formed a cluster, and this cluster was likely a sequencing artifact.

Comments on this clone: No antigen is known for it.

This CDR3 region has 14 residues. V shed 8 bases, J shed 5 bases, and the junction held 9 bases outside the gene matches. Germline CDR1 and CDR2: MNHNS and SASEGT. The PCR made use of 60 Vbeta and 13 Jbeta primers. TCRdb's table, derived via immunoSEQ multiplex PCR, lists solely in-frame clones and lacks some. In the table there are 150,000 to 200,000 clones, 70% to 90% of which are singletons. This clonotype originated in a woman aged 18-30 years in good health and CMV-seropositive. This sequence joins TRBV6-1 and TRBJ1-2; 9 bases line up with TRBD1. Sequences were obtained from PBMCs. Here the CDR3 DNA reads TGTGCCAGCCAAGTCGGGACAGGGATGTATGGCTACACCTTC. Translated, it gives CASQVGTGMYGYTF.